This T cell receptor beta chain was sequenced during a study of T cell changes during pregnancy in multiple sclerosis. The CDR3 consists of 12 residues. Germline trimming cut 6 bases from V and 8 bases from J; bases unmatched to any gene: 5. Germline CDR1 and CDR2: MNHEY and SVGAGI. The protocol was immunoSEQ multiplex PCR, while the TCRdb copy is restricted to in-frame clones and leaves out a portion. The sample includes about 42,000 clones, around 90% of them seen just once. The sequences come from CD4+ T cells from peripheral blood mononuclear cells, collected in the second trimester of pregnancy. The gene calls are TRBV6-5 and TRBJ1-2; 8 bases fit TRBD1. The sequence came from a female donor in good health, enrolled as a control in a pregnancy study. This CDR3 is CASSDRGFGYTF. DNA of the CDR3: TGTGCCAGCAGCGACAGGGGATTCGGCTACACCTTC.